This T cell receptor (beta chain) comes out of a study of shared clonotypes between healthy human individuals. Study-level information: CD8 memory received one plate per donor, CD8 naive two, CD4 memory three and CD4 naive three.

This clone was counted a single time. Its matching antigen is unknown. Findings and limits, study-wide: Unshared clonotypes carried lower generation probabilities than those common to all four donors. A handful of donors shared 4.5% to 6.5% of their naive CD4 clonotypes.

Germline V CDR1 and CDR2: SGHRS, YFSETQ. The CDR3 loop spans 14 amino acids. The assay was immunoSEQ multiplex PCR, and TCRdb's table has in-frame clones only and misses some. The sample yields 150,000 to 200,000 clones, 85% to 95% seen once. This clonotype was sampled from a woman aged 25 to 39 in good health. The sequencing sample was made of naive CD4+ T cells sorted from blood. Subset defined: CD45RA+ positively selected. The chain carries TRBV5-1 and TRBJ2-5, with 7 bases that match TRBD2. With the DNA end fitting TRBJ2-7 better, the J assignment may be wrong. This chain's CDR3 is CASSLRAGSFEQYF. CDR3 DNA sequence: TGCGCCAGCAGCTTGAGAGCGGGATCTTTCGAGCAGTACTTC.